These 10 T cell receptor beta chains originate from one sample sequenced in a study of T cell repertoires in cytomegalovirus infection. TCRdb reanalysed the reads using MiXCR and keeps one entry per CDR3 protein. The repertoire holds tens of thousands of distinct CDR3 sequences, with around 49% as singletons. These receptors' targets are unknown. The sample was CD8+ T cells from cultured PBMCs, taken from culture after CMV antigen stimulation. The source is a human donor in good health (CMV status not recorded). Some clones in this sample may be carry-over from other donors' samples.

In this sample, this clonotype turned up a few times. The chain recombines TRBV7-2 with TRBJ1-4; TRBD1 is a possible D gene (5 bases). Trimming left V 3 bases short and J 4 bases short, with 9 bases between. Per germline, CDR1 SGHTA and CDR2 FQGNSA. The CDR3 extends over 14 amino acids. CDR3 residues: CASSFRVFNEKLFF. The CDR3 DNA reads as TGTGCCAGCAGCTTCAGGGTTTTTAATGAAAAACTGTTTTTT.

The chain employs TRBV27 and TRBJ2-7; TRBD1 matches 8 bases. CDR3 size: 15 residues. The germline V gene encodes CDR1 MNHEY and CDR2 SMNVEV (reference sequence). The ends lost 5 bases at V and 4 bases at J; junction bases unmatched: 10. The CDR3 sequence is CASSLSGTGLYEQYF. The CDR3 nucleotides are TGTGCCAGCAGTCTCTCCGGGACAGGCCTATACGAGCAGTACTTC.

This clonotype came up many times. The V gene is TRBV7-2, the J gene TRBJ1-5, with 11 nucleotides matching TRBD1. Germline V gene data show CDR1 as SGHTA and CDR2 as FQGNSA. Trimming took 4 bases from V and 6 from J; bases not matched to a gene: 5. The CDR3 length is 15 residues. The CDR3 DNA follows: TGTGCCAGCAGCTGGGGGACAGGGGGAGGTCAGCCCCAGCATTTT. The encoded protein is CASSWGTGGGQPQHF. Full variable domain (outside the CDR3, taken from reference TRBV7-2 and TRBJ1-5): GAGVSQSPSNKVTEKGKDVELRCDPISGHTALYWYRQSLGQGLEFLIYFQGNSAPDKSGLPSDRFSAERTGGSVSTLTIQRTQQEDSAVYLCASSWGTGGGQPQHFGDGTRLSIL.

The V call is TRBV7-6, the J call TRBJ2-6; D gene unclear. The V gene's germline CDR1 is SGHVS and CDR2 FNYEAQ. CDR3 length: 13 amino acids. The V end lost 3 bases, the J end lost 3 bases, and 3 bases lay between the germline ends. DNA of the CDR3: TGTGCCAGCAGCTTTCTTGGGGCCAACGTCCTGACTTTC. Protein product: CASSFLGANVLTF.

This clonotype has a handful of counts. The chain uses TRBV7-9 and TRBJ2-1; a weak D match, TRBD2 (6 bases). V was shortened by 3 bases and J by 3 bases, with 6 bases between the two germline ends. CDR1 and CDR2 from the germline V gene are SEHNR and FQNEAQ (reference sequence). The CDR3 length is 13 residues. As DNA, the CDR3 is TGTGCCAGCAGCTTCGGGGGCTACAATGAGCAGTTCTTC. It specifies CASSFGGYNEQFF. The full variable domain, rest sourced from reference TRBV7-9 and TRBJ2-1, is DTGVSQNPRHKITKRGQNVTFRCDPISEHNRLYWYRQTLGQGPEFLTYFQNEAQLEKSRLLSDRFSAERPKGSFSTLEIQRTEQGDSAMYLCASSFGGYNEQFFGPGTRLTVL.

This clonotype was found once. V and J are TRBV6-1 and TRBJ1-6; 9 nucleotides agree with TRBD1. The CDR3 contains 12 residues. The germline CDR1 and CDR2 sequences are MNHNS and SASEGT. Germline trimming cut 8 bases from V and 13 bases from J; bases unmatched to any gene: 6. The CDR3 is CASVPGQGPLHF. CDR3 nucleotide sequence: TGTGCCAGCGTCCCGGGACAGGGTCCCCTCCACTTT.

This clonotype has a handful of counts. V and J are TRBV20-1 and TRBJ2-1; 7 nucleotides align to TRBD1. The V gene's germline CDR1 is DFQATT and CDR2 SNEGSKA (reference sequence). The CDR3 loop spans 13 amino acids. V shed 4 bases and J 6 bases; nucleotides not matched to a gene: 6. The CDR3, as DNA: TGCAGTGCTACAAGACAGGGACGCAATGAGCAGTTCTTC. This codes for CSATRQGRNEQFF.

The CDR3 DNA is TGTGCCAGCAGCTTCAACGGGAATGGCTACACCTTC. Translated: CASSFNGNGYTF. The chain carries TRBV5-4 and TRBJ1-2; no clear D. This CDR3 comprises 12 residues. CDR1 and CDR2 from the germline V gene are SGHNT and YYREEE (reference sequence). Trimming stripped 2 bases from V and 6 bases from J, with 8 bases between.

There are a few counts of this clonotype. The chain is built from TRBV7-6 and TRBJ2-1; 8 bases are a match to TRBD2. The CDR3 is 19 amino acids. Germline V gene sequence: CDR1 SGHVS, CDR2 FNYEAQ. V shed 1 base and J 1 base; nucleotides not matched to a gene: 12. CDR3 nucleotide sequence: TGTGCCAGCAGCTTAGAGTTAGCGGGGCCCCCTCCTTCCTACAATGAGCAGTTCTTC. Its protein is CASSLELAGPPPSYNEQFF.

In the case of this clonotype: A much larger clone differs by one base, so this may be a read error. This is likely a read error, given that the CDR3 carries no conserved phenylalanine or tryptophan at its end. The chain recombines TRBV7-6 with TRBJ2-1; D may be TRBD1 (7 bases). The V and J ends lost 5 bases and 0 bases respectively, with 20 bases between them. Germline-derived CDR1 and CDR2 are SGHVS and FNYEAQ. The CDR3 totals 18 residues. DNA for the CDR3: TGTGCCAGCAGCCCGAGGACAGGAGTCGGGGGCTCCTACAATGAGCAGTTCTTA. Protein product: CASSPRTGVGGSYNEQFL.